The entry that follows covers one TCR beta chain sequence. No cognate antigen has been identified for it. Per-nucleotide qualities are absent, and no much larger clonotype sits a single base away. V lost 6 bases and J lost 2 bases, and the count of bases not matched to a germline gene is 4. Including the terminal cysteine and phenylalanine, the CDR3 comprises 15 residues. CDR3 DNA is the only sequence kept; it has 45 bases, read in frame from the first base. The germline V gene yields MNHEY for CDR1 and SVGAGI for CDR2. These data are taken from a study of siplizumab effects on memory and regulatory T cells (dated by TCRdb to between 2018 and 2021). A note on the overall study: The study looked at the effect of siplizumab, an anti-CD2 antibody, on alloreactive T-cell subsets in allogeneic mixed lymphocyte reactions made from human PBMCs.

Sorted unstimulated T cells, along with proliferating T cells recovered from mixed lymphocyte reactions, underwent TCRbeta CDR3 sequencing. Fresh whole blood from approximately 9 HLA-typed healthy donors was used to isolate PBMCs. Unstimulated CD4+ non-regulatory T cells were FACS-sorted to map the origin of alloreactive clones. Findings and caveats that apply to the study as a whole: Siplizumab significantly reduced the cumulative frequency of alloreactive sequences traceable to unstimulated CD4+ memory T cells. Whether proliferating Tregs from siplizumab cultures were suppressive was not functionally confirmed. Sequences below about 10^-5 frequency were poorly captured, so only a minor fraction of alloreactive clones could be mapped to unstimulated subsets. Greater diversity appeared to be present in unstimulated naive T cells than in memory T cells, and a substantial contribution to the alloresponse seemed to be made by naive cells. Roughly 75-97% of proliferating CD4+ or CD8+ clones could not be assigned a naive or memory phenotype. Among mappable alloreactive CD4+ clones, the Treg-derived fraction averaged 68.8% with siplizumab versus 25% to 30% in control reactions.

The receptor library was made with the immunoSEQ multiplex PCR assay. Each sample had around 92,000 TCR templates assayed by the deep sequencing platform. Genomic DNA extracted from sorted T cells was used for TCRbeta CDR3 sequencing. The source study handled its data this way. The R programming language was used for clonal analysis of the TCRbeta CDR3 data. Alloreactive CD4+ and CD8+ clones were defined by comparing unstimulated samples with post-reaction CFSE-low samples. By matching sequences to the repertoires of sorted unstimulated Treg and non-Treg cells, each alloreactive CD4+ clone was assigned a regulatory or non-regulatory origin. This immuneACCESS table, as held by TCRdb, lists in-frame sequences with V and J called but not all clones. Of the missing ones, under half trace to an unresolved V gene in checked studies; the others have no known cause. The V and J calls and clone size come from that table; D and trimming were worked out from the DNA. In all, the sample holds approximately 100,000 clones, and around 90% of those were seen once. The ten largest account for about 12% of the sample.

Specimen: non-Treg CD4+ T cells sorted from blood. What the cell subset or site label conveys for this sample: FACS-sorted unstimulated CD4+ non-regulatory T cells. Recombination connected TRBV6-5 to TRBJ2-2, with 9 central nucleotides matching TRBD2. This TCR derives from a human donor in good health. The encoded CDR3 is CASRVAGDNTGELFF. At the DNA level, the sequence is TGTGCCAGCAGGGTAGCGGGAGACAACACCGGGGAGCTGTTTTTT.